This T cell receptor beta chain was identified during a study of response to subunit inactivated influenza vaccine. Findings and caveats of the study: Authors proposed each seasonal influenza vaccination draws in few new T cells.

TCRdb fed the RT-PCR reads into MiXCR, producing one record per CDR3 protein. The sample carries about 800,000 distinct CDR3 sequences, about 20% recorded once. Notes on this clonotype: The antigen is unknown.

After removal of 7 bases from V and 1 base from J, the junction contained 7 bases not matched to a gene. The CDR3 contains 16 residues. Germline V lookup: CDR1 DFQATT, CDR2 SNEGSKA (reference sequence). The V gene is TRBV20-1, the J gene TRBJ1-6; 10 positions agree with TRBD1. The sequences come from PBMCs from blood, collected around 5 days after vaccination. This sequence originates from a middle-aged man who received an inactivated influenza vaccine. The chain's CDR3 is CSVKGQGTSYNSPLHF. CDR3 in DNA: TGCAGTGTTAAGGGACAGGGGACATCCTATAATTCACCCCTCCACTTT.